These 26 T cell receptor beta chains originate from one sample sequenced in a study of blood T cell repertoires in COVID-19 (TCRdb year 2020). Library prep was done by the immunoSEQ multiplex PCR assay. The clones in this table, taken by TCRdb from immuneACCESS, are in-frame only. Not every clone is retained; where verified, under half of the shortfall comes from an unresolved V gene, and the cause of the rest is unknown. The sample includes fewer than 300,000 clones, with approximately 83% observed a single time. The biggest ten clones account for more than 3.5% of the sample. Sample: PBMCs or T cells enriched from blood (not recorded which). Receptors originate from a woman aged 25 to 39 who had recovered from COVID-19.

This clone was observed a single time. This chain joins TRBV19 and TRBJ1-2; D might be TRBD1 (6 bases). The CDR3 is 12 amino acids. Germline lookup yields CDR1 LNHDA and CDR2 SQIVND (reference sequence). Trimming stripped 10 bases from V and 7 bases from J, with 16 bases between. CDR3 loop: CATMLGASGYTF. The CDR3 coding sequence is TGTGCCACTATGCTGGGGGCTTCTGGCTACACCTTC.

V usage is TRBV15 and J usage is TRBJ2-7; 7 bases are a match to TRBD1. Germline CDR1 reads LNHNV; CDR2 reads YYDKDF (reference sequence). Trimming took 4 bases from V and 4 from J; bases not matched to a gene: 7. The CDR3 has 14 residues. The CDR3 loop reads CATSNSTGRYEQYF. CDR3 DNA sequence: TGTGCCACCAGCAACTCGACAGGGAGATACGAGCAGTACTTC.

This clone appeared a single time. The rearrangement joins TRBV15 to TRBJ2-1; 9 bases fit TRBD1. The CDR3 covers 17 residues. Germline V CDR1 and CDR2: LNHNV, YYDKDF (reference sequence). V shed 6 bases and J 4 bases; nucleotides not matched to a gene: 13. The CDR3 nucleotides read TGTGCCACCAGTCCCGGGGAAGTGGGACAGGGTTACAATGAGCAGTTCTTC. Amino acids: CATSPGEVGQGYNEQFF.

In DNA, the CDR3 is TGTGCTAGTGCCGCTAGCGGGAGGTCCGGGGAGCTGTTTTTT. This gives the protein CASAASGRSGELFF. The genes are TRBV12-5 and TRBJ2-2; 11 nucleotides agree with TRBD2. Germline CDR1 is LGHNT and CDR2 is FRNRAP. The V and J ends lost 7 bases and 6 bases, in that order; junction bases with no gene match: 4. CDR3 length equals 14 residues.

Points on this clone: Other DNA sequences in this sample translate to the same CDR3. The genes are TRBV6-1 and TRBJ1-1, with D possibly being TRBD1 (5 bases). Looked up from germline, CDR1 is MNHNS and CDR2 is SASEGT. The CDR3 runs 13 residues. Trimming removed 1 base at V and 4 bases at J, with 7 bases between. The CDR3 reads CASSEVGGTEAFF. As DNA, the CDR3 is TGTGCCAGCAGTGAAGTGGGGGGCACTGAAGCTTTCTTT.

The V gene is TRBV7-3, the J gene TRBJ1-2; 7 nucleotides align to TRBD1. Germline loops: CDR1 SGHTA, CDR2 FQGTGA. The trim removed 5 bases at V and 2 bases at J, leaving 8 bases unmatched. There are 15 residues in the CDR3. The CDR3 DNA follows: TGTGCCAGCAGCCCTGACCCGGGACAGAACTATGGCTACACCTTC. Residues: CASSPDPGQNYGYTF.

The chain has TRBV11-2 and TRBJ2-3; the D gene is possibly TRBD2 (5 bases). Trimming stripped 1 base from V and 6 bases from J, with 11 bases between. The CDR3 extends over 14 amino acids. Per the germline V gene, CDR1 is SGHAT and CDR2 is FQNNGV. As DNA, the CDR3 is TGTGCCAGCAGCTTAGCTCCTATAGCGGATACGCAGTATTTT. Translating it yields CASSLAPIADTQYF.

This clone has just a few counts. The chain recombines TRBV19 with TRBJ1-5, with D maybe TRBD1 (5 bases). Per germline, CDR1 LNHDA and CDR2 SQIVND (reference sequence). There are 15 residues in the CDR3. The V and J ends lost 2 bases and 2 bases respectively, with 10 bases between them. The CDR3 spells CASSINGGGNQPQHF. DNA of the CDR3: TGTGCCAGTAGTATAAACGGGGGTGGCAATCAGCCCCAGCATTTT. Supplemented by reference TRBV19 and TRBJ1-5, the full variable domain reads DGGITQSPKYLFRKEGQNVTLSCEQNLNHDAMYWYRQDPGQGLRLIYYSQIVNDFQKGDIAEGYSVSREKKESFPLTVTSAQKNPTAFYLCASSINGGGNQPQHFGDGTRLSIL.

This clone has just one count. The CDR3 DNA sequence: TGTGCCAGTAGTGAGGCGGGAGGGTCCTACGAGCAGTACTTC. It encodes CASSEAGGSYEQYF. The chain uses TRBV19 and TRBJ2-7, with 9 nucleotides matching TRBD2. V shed 5 bases and J 1 base; nucleotides not matched to a gene: 3. The CDR3 has 14 residues. Germline loops: CDR1 LNHDA, CDR2 SQIVND (reference sequence).

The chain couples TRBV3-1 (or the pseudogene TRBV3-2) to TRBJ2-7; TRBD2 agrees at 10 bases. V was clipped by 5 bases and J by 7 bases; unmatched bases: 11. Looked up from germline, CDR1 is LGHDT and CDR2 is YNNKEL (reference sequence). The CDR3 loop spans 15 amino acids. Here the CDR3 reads CASSKVPGLAKEQYF. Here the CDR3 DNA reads TGTGCCAGCAGCAAGGTTCCGGGACTAGCGAAGGAGCAGTACTTC.

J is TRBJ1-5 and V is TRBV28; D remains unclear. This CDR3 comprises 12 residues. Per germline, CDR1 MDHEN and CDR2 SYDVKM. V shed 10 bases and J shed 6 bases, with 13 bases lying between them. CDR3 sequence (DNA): TGTGCCACCTTGACAAGTCCTCAGCCCCAGCATTTT. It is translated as CATLTSPQPQHF.

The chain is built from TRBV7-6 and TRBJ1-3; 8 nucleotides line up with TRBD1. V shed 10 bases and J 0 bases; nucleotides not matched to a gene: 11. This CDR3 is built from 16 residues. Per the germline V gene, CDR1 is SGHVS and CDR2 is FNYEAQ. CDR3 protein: CATSQQGGDSGNTIYF. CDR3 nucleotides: TGTGCCACTTCCCAACAGGGGGGGGACTCTGGAAACACCATATATTTT.

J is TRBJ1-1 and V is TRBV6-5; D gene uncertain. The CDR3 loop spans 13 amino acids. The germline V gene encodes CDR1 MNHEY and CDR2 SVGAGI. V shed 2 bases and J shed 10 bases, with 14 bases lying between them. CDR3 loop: CASSYNEEVPAFF. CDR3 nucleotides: TGTGCCAGCAGTTACAATGAGGAGGTCCCAGCTTTCTTT.

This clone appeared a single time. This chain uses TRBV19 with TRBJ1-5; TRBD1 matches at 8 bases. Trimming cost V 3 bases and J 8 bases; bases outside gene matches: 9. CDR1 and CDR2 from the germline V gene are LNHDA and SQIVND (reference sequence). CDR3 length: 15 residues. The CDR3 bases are TGTGCCAGTAGTATTAGGACAGGGACGCTTAAGCCCCAGCATTTT. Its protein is CASSIRTGTLKPQHF.

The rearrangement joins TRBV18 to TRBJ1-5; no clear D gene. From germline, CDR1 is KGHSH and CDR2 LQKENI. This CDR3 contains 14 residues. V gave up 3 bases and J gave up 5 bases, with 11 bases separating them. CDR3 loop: CASSPSGLDQPQHF. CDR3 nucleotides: TGTGCCAGCTCACCGTCCGGACTAGATCAGCCCCAGCATTTT.

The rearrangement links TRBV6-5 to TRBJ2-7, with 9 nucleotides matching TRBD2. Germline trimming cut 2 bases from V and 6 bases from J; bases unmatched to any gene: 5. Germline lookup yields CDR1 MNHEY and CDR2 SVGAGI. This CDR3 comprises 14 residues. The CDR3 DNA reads TGTGCCAGCAGTTACGCGGGGGGGCAGGGCGAGCAGTACTTC. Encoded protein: CASSYAGGQGEQYF.

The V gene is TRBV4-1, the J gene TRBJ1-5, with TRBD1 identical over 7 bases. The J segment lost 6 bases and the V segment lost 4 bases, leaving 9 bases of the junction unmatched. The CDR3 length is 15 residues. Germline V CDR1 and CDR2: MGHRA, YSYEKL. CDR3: CASSLNENRGQPQHF. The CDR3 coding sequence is TGCGCCAGCAGCCTGAACGAGAACAGGGGTCAGCCCCAGCATTTT.

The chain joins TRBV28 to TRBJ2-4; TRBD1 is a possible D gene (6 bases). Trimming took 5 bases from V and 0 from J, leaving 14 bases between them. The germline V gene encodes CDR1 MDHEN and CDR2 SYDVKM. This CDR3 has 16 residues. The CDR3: CASSTPGQLAKNIQYF. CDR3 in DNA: TGTGCCAGCAGTACTCCGGGACAACTAGCCAAAAACATTCAGTACTTC.

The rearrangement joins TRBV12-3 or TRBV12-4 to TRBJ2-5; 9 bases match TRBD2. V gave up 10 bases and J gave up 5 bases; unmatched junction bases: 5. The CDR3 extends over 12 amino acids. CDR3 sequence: CATWREGETQYF. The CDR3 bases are TGTGCCACCTGGCGGGAGGGGGAGACCCAGTACTTC.

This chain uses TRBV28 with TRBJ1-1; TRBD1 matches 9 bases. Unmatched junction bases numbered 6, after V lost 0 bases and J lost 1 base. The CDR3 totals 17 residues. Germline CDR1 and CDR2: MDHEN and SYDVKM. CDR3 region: CASSLWTGGFGNTEAFF. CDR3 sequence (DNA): TGTGCCAGCAGTTTATGGACAGGGGGGTTTGGGAACACTGAAGCTTTCTTT.

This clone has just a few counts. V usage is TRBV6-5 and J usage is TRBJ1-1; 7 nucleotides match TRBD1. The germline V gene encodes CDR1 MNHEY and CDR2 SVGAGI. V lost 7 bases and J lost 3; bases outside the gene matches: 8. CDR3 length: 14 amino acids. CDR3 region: CASTPTGIYTEAFF. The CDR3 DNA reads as TGTGCCAGCACCCCGACAGGGATCTACACTGAAGCTTTCTTT.

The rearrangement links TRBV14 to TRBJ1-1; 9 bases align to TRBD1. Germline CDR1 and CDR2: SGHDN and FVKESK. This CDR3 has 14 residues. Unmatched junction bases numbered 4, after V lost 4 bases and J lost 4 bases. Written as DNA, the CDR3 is TGTGCCAGCAGCCTGGACAGGGGATTCACTGAAGCTTTCTTT. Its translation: CASSLDRGFTEAFF.

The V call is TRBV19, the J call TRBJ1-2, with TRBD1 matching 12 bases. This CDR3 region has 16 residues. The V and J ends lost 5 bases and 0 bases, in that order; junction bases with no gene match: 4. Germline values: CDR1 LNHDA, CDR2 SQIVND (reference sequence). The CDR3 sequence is CASSPRDRGPNYGYTF. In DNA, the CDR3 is TGTGCCAGTAGTCCCCGGGACAGGGGGCCTAACTATGGCTACACCTTC.

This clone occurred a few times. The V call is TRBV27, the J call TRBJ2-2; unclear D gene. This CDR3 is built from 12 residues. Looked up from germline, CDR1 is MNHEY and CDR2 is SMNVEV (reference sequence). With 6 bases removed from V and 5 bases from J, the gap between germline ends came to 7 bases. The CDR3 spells CASSPHTGELFF. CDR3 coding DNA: TGTGCCAGCAGCCCCCATACCGGGGAGCTGTTTTTT.

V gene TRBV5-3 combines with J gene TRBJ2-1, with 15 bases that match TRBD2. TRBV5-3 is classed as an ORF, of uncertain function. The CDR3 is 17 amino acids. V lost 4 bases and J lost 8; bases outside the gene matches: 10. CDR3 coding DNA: TGTGCCAGAAGCGCCGGACTAGCGGGAGGGCTTACGGATGAGCAGTTCTTC. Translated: CARSAGLAGGLTDEQFF.

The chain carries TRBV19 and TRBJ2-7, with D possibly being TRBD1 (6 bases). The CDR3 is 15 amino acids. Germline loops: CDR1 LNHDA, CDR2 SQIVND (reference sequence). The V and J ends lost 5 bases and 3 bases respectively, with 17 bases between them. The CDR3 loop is CASSPGADNLYEQYF. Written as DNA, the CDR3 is TGTGCCAGTAGTCCAGGGGCGGATAACCTCTACGAGCAGTACTTC.